The 9 T cell receptor beta chains below all came from one sample that was sequenced in a study of blood T cells in healthy people across ages. Through a sample-barcoded 5' primer and a J-beta primer mix, a second PCR was run for roughly 6 to 12 cycles. Each CDR3 protein gets one entry after TCRdb re-called the 5' RACE reads with MiXCR. The table records hundreds of thousands of distinct CDR3 sequences, about half of them present only once. Sequencing used blood. The origin of the receptors is a woman aged 60-75 years in good health.

This clonotype was observed once. This rearrangement joins TRBV7-2 to TRBJ2-1; 10 bases fit TRBD2. Losses at the gene ends were 1 base for V and 12 bases for J; bases not matched to a gene: 3. Germline CDR1 is SGHTA and CDR2 is FQGNSA. This CDR3 spans 13 amino acids. The CDR3 nucleotides read TGTGCCAGCAGCTTAGAGAAGCGGGAGGGGCAGTTCTTC. Protein product: CASSLEKREGQFF. Using reference TRBV7-2 and TRBJ2-1 for the parts outside the CDR3, the full variable domain is GAGVSQSPSNKVTEKGKDVELRCDPISGHTALYWYRQSLGQGLEFLIYFQGNSAPDKSGLPSDRFSAERTGGSVSTLTIQRTQQEDSAVYLCASSLEKREGQFFGPGTRLTVL.

Only a few counts were recorded for this clonotype. This sequence joins TRBV7-2 and TRBJ2-7; perhaps TRBD1 as D (5 bases). In germline, CDR1 is SGHTA, CDR2 FQGNSA. The CDR3 is made up of 14 amino acids. Trimming took 4 bases from V and 2 from J, leaving 12 bases between them. CDR3 in amino acids: CASSSQASAYEQYF. CDR3 nucleotide sequence: TGTGCCAGCAGCTCACAGGCGTCTGCCTACGAGCAGTACTTC.

Notes on this clonotype: The junction does not match germline at one end; this may be a read error. This sequence joins TRBV6-2 or TRBV6-3 and TRBJ2-7; the match to TRBD1 covers 7 bases. CDR3 length: 16 amino acids. Germline CDR1 and CDR2: MNHEY and SVGEGT. CDR3 nucleotide sequence: TGTGCCAGCAGTTACTCACAGGGGTTACCCTCCTGCGAGCAGTACTTC. Translation: CASSYSQGLPSCEQYF.

The J gene is TRBJ2-3, the V gene TRBV6-2 or TRBV6-3; no reliable D call. CDR1 MNHEY and CDR2 SVGEGT come from the germline V gene. The V gene lost 10 bases and the J gene lost 2 bases, with 7 bases spanning the gap. The CDR3 runs to 11 residues. CDR3 region: CATSFTDTQYF. The CDR3 DNA follows: TGTGCCACGTCTTTCACAGATACGCAGTATTTT.

The V call is TRBV5-1, the J call TRBJ2-1; D is unclear. The J call is in doubt because the DNA end fits TRBJ2-7 better. From germline, CDR1 is SGHRS and CDR2 YFSETQ. The CDR3 contains 16 residues. As DNA, the CDR3 is TGCGCCAGCAGCTTGCCGAGGTTGAGCTCCTACAATGAGCAGTACTTC. Amino acids: CASSLPRLSSYNEQYF.

This sequence joins TRBV7-2 and TRBJ2-1; 7 bases fit TRBD2. V lost 1 base to trimming and J lost 0 bases; unmatched junction nucleotides: 3. The germline CDR1 and CDR2 sequences are SGHTA and FQGNSA. The CDR3 totals 16 residues. Here the CDR3 reads CASSLDGGSSYNEQFF. DNA for the CDR3: TGTGCCAGCAGCTTAGATGGCGGGAGCTCCTACAATGAGCAGTTCTTC. Supplemented by reference TRBV7-2 and TRBJ2-1, the full variable domain reads GAGVSQSPSNKVTEKGKDVELRCDPISGHTALYWYRQSLGQGLEFLIYFQGNSAPDKSGLPSDRFSAERTGGSVSTLTIQRTQQEDSAVYLCASSLDGGSSYNEQFFGPGTRLTVL.

This chain connects TRBV5-1 to TRBJ1-1; D perhaps matches TRBD1 (5 bases). Trimming shortened V by 5 bases and J by 8 bases, and 13 bases separated the two germline ends. Looked up from germline, CDR1 is SGHRS and CDR2 is YFSETQ. This CDR3 is 12 amino acids long. Here the CDR3 reads CASSSTGTEAFF. CDR3 DNA sequence: TGCGCCAGCAGTTCCACCGGGACGGAAGCTTTCTTT.

In this sample, this clonotype turned up many times. V is TRBV20-1 and J is TRBJ2-7, with 11 bases that match TRBD2. The J segment lost 6 bases and the V segment lost 6 bases, leaving 10 bases of the junction unmatched. There are 14 residues in the CDR3. The germline gives CDR1 DFQATT, CDR2 SNEGSKA (reference sequence). CDR3 DNA sequence: TGCAGTGCACCTCGACTAGCGGGGACGGCCGAGCAGTACTTC. Residues: CSAPRLAGTAEQYF.

V is TRBV5-1 and J is TRBJ2-3; D is perhaps TRBD1 or TRBD2 (6 bases each). Germline values: CDR1 SGHRS, CDR2 YFSETQ. The CDR3 contains 14 residues. V shed 4 bases and J shed 2 bases, with 11 bases lying between them. The CDR3 loop is CASSAGHHTDTQYF. The CDR3 coding sequence is TGCGCCAGCAGCGCGGGACACCACACAGATACGCAGTATTTT.